These 24 T cell receptor beta chains came from one sample sequenced in a study of blood T cell repertoires in COVID-19 (dated by TCRdb to between 2020 and 2021). Libraries were constructed by the immunoSEQ multiplex PCR assay. TCRdb stores this immuneACCESS table with in-frame sequences only. Part of the clones is absent; in the studies checked, under half of the shortfall reflects unresolved V genes, and no reason is known for the rest. The sample has some 150,000 clones on record, around 84% of them singletons. The top ten hold approximately 38% of the sample. The specimen sequenced was peripheral blood. These receptors came from a human donor in a cohort sampled during active COVID-19.

In this sample, this clone turned up many times. The chain combines TRBV12-3 or TRBV12-4 with TRBJ1-4; no clear D. CDR3 length: 13 residues. Trimming left V 8 bases short and J 5 bases short, with 12 bases between. CDR3 sequence (DNA): TGTGCCAGCGTTCTTAGGGAGAATGAAAAACTGTTTTTT. It is translated as CASVLRENEKLFF.

This chain connects TRBV24-1 to TRBJ2-5; 8 nucleotides line up with TRBD2. CDR1 is KGHDR and CDR2 is SFDVKD in the germline V gene. V shed 6 bases and J 7 bases; nucleotides not matched to a gene: 3. CDR3 length equals 12 residues. Written as DNA, the CDR3 is TGTGCCACCAGTTCGGGGGGGGCGACCCAGTACTTC. Translated: CATSSGGATQYF.

This sequence joins TRBV2 and TRBJ2-1; D is ambiguous. Germline V lookup: CDR1 SNHLY, CDR2 FYNNEI. The CDR3 covers 11 residues. The V end was cut by 2 bases, the J end by 6 bases, with 2 bases between. The DNA for the CDR3 is TGTGCCAGCAGTGAACTCAATGAGCAGTTCTTC. Its translation is CASSELNEQFF.

The chain joins TRBV30 to TRBJ1-2, with D possibly being TRBD1 (5 bases). Per the germline V gene, CDR1 is GTSNPN and CDR2 is SVGIG (reference sequence). This CDR3 spans 15 amino acids. V lost 1 base, J lost 4 bases, and 16 bases lay in between. CDR3 sequence reads: CAWSAGDGEIYGYTF. In nucleotides, the CDR3 is TGTGCCTGGAGTGCGGGGGACGGAGAGATCTATGGCTACACCTTC.

The chain uses TRBV11-2 and TRBJ2-1, with TRBD2 matching over 7 bases. The V gene end was trimmed by 7 bases and the J gene end by 4 bases; junction bases not matched to a gene: 10. The CDR3 contains 15 residues. Germline-derived CDR1 and CDR2 are SGHAT and FQNNGV. In DNA, the CDR3 is TGTGCCAGCATCCCGCTTGCGGGGGTATACAATGAGCAGTTCTTC. Amino acid sequence: CASIPLAGVYNEQFF.

CDR3 bases: TGTGCCAGCACCCTCCTCCGCCGGGGCACTGAAGCTTTCTTT. Its protein product is CASTLLRRGTEAFF. The chain joins TRBV28 to TRBJ1-1; the D is unclear. Germline CDR1 is MDHEN and CDR2 is SYDVKM. V lost 7 bases, J lost 4 bases, and 16 bases lay in between. The CDR3 extends over 14 amino acids.

The chain uses TRBV5-4 and TRBJ1-2; D remains unclear. CDR1 is SGHNT and CDR2 is YYREEE in the germline V gene (reference sequence). Deletions cut 4 bases from V and 6 bases from J, with 13 bases between. The CDR3 length is 13 residues. The CDR3 reads CASSPTGRDGYTF. The CDR3 DNA reads as TGTGCCAGCAGCCCCACCGGGCGGGATGGCTACACCTTC.

The V call is TRBV2, the J call TRBJ2-6, with D maybe TRBD2 (6 bases). This CDR3 comprises 13 residues. Germline lookup yields CDR1 SNHLY and CDR2 FYNNEI. The V end lost 7 bases, the J end lost 3 bases, and 7 bases lay between the germline ends. Here the CDR3 reads CASTGVGANVLTF. As DNA, the CDR3 is TGTGCCAGCACGGGGGTTGGGGCCAACGTCCTGACTTTC.

The chain links TRBV11-3 to TRBJ1-1; the D gene is possibly TRBD1 (6 bases). Germline CDR1 is SGHNT and CDR2 is YENEEA. The CDR3 runs to 16 residues. V was pared by 4 bases and J by 1 base, with 16 bases between. CDR3 loop: CASSSGRGKGNTEAFF. DNA of the CDR3: TGTGCCAGCAGCTCGGGCAGGGGAAAGGGGAACACTGAAGCTTTCTTT.

This chain links TRBV7-2 with TRBJ1-2; possibly TRBD1 for D (5 bases). The CDR3 covers 14 residues. CDR1 is SGHTA, CDR2 FQGNSA, per germline. V dropped 3 bases and J dropped 3 bases, with 11 bases sitting between them. CDR3 in DNA: TGTGCCAGCAGCTTCACAGGTTTCGACTATGGCTACACCTTC. This gives the protein CASSFTGFDYGYTF. The whole variable domain, remainder taken from reference TRBV7-2 and TRBJ1-2, is GAGVSQSPSNKVTEKGKDVELRCDPISGHTALYWYRQSLGQGLEFLIYFQGNSAPDKSGLPSDRFSAERTGGSVSTLTIQRTQQEDSAVYLCASSFTGFDYGYTFGSGTRLTVV.

V is TRBV9 and J is TRBJ1-2; 7 bases align to TRBD1. The CDR3 loop spans 14 amino acids. CDR1 and CDR2 from the germline V gene are SGDLS and YYNGEE. V trimming: 0 bases; J trimming: 3 bases; junction bases outside the gene matches: 2. The DNA for the CDR3 is TGTGCCAGCAGCGTAGGGGGGACAGACTATGGCTACACCTTC. Protein sequence: CASSVGGTDYGYTF.

The chain combines TRBV6-2 or TRBV6-3 with TRBJ1-5; 9 bases are a match to TRBD1. V shed 5 bases and J 7 bases; nucleotides not matched to a gene: 9. This CDR3 spans 15 amino acids. Germline V lookup: CDR1 MNHEY, CDR2 SVGEGT. DNA of the CDR3: TGTGCCAGCAGTCAGAACGACAGGGGGGACCAGCCCCAGCATTTT. Translating gives CASSQNDRGDQPQHF.

This chain joins TRBV7-9 and TRBJ1-2, with 7 bases aligning to TRBD1. Trimming took 5 bases from V and 8 from J; bases not matched to a gene: 8. The germline V gene encodes CDR1 SEHNR and CDR2 FQNEAQ (reference sequence). The CDR3 loop spans 13 amino acids. The CDR3 coding sequence is TGTGCCAGCAGCCTATCAGGGGGACAGGGCTACACCTTC. Translated: CASSLSGGQGYTF.

The chain couples TRBV4-1 to TRBJ2-7; the match to TRBD1 covers 8 bases. The V gene end was trimmed by 1 base and the J gene end by 4 bases; junction bases not matched to a gene: 6. The germline CDR1 and CDR2 sequences are MGHRA and YSYEKL. This CDR3 is built from 15 residues. CDR3 residues: CASSQGTGRFYEQYF. The CDR3 DNA sequence: TGCGCCAGCAGCCAAGGGACAGGGAGATTTTACGAGCAGTACTTC.

The CDR3 DNA sequence: TGTGCCAGCAGTTACGGGGACAGGGGATTATATACGCAGTATTTT. This translates into CASSYGDRGLYTQYF. The chain is built from TRBV6-5 and TRBJ2-3, with 10 bases aligning to TRBD1. Germline V gives CDR1 MNHEY, CDR2 SVGAGI. V was clipped by 2 bases and J by 7 bases; unmatched bases: 6. The CDR3 consists of 15 residues.

The chain recombines TRBV7-8 with TRBJ2-3, with a weak D call TRBD2 (5 bases). The CDR3 has 14 amino acids. The V gene's germline CDR1 is SGHVS and CDR2 FQNEAQ. Trimming stripped 3 bases from V and 3 bases from J, with 10 bases between. CDR3 residues: CASSFGDGTDTQYF. For the CDR3, the DNA is TGTGCCAGCAGCTTCGGGGATGGAACAGATACGCAGTATTTT.

The chain is built from TRBV7-9 and TRBJ1-2; 10 bases are shared with TRBD1. CDR1 and CDR2 from the germline V gene are SEHNR and FQNEAQ (reference sequence). The CDR3 sequence is 13 residues long. Trimming took 5 bases from V and 8 from J; bases not matched to a gene: 5. DNA for the CDR3: TGTGCCAGCAGCCCTGACAGGGGGCGAGGCTACACCTTC. It is translated as CASSPDRGRGYTF.

The sample holds a few counts of this clone. The rearrangement joins TRBV6-5 to TRBJ2-7, with TRBD1 identical over 9 bases. The germline V gene encodes CDR1 MNHEY and CDR2 SVGAGI. The V segment lost 5 bases and the J segment 3 bases; nucleotides outside the gene matches: 5. The CDR3 runs 14 residues. The CDR3 sequence is CASSPGTGLYEQYF. The CDR3 DNA reads TGTGCCAGCAGTCCCGGGACAGGGCTCTACGAGCAGTACTTC.

The rearrangement links TRBV18 to TRBJ1-4, with a weak D call TRBD1 (6 bases). With 0 bases removed from V and 7 bases from J, the gap between germline ends came to 21 bases. The CDR3 is 18 residues long. Germline-derived CDR1 and CDR2 are KGHSH and LQKENI. The CDR3 DNA follows: TGTGCCAGCTCACCACCGGGTTCAGTTGGCAGGGGTAGTGAAAAACTGTTTTTT. Translation gives CASSPPGSVGRGSEKLFF.

The chain links TRBV28 to TRBJ1-2; possible D gene TRBD1, 5 bases. Looked up from germline, CDR1 is MDHEN and CDR2 is SYDVKM. The germline V and J ends were trimmed by 8 bases and 7 bases, with 14 bases remaining between them. There are 12 residues in the CDR3. CDR3: CASLRGLGGYTF. CDR3 nucleotide sequence: TGTGCCAGCCTGAGGGGACTCGGTGGCTACACCTTC.

The chain employs TRBV7-9 and TRBJ2-1; 8 bases align to TRBD2. With V trimmed by 8 bases and J by 2 bases, 8 bases remained unmatched. This CDR3 region has 15 residues. Germline assignment: CDR1 SEHNR and CDR2 FQNEAQ (reference sequence). The CDR3 here is CASGNPLAAYNEQFF. CDR3 coding DNA: TGTGCCAGCGGCAACCCACTAGCGGCCTACAATGAGCAGTTCTTC.

The genes are TRBV18 and TRBJ2-5; D might be TRBD2 (7 bases). This CDR3 is 15 amino acids long. CDR1 is KGHSH and CDR2 is LQKENI in the germline V gene. V lost 3 bases and J lost 4, with 15 bases in between. The CDR3 is CASSPRGGQGETQYF. The DNA of the CDR3 is TGTGCCAGCTCACCGCGCGGGGGCCAGGGAGAGACCCAGTACTTC.

This clone appeared a few times. The V call is TRBV5-4, the J call TRBJ1-2, with TRBD1 matching over 7 bases. The germline gives CDR1 SGHNT, CDR2 YYREEE (reference sequence). The junction had 9 bases not matched to a gene; V was cut back by 4 bases and J by 0 bases. This CDR3 comprises 16 residues. This CDR3 reads CASSRDRIVSNYGYTF. The CDR3, as DNA: TGTGCCAGCAGCCGGGACAGAATAGTGTCTAACTATGGCTACACCTTC.

This clone was detected only once. This CDR3 reads CASSLGQGGNYGYTF. In nucleotides, the CDR3 is TGTGCCAGCTCCCTTGGACAGGGCGGGAACTATGGCTACACCTTC. The chain has TRBV18 and TRBJ1-2, with TRBD1 matching 8 bases. The CDR3 has 15 residues. With 6 bases clipped from V and 2 bases from J, the junction kept 8 bases outside the gene matches. CDR1 and CDR2 (germline): KGHSH, LQKENI. Based on the CDR3 plus reference TRBV18 and TRBJ1-2, the full variable domain is NAGVMQNPRHLVRRRGQEARLRCSPMKGHSHVYWYRQLPEEGLKFMVYLQKENIIDESGMPKERFSAEFPKEGPSILRIQQVVRGDSAAYFCASSLGQGGNYGYTFGSGTRLTVV.